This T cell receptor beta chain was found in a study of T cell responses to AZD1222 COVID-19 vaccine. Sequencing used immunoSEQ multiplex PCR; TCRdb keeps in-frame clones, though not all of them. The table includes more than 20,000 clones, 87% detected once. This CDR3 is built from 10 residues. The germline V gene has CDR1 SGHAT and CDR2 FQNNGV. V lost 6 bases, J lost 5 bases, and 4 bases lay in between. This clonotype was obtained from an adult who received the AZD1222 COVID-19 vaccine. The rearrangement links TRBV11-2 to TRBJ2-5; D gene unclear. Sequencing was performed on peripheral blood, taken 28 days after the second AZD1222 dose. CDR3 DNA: TGTGCCAGCAGAAAGGAGACCCAGTACTTC. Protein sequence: CASRKETQYF. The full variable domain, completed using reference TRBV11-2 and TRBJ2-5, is EAGVAQSPRYKIIEKRQSVAFWCNPISGHATLYWYQQILGQGPKLLIQFQNNGVVDDSQLPKDRFSAERLKGVDSTLKIQPAKLEDSAVYLCASRKETQYFGPGTRLLVL.